The rows below give T cell receptor beta chains drawn from one sample of a study of tumor-infiltrating lymphocytes in primary liver carcinoma. Via MiXCR, TCRdb re-called the multiplex PCR reads, giving one row per CDR3 protein. The sample lists 90,000 to 150,000 distinct CDR3 sequences; less than 75% were seen once. The sample was tumor-adjacent normal liver tissue. All receptors come from a woman in her sixties with primary liver carcinoma and hepatitis B virus infection. Each CDR3 is given with its conserved first and last residue. The order of the fields is D gene, V gene, clone size, J gene, CDR3 DNA, CDR3 protein. D genes are given only for firm matches. Clone size, where shown, is once, few, many, or a class for clones that have expanded.

>TRBD1|TRBV28|NA|TRBJ1-5
TGTGCCAGCAGTCACCGCCGCGGACAGGGCAGCAATCAGCCCCAGCGTTTT
CASSHRRGQGSNQPQRF
>NA|TRBV28|NA|TRBJ1-1
TGTGCCACCATCGGCCCCGGGGGGTACACTGAAGCTTTCTTT
CATIGPGGYTEAFF
>TRBD2|TRBV7-8|many|TRBJ2-3
TGTGCCAGCACCAAACTAGCGGGTGCTCCGCGAGATACGCAGTATTTT
CASTKLAGAPRDTQYF
>NA|TRBV12-3/TRBV12-4|many|TRBJ1-1
TGTGCCAGCAGTTCCGGGGTCAACACTGAAGCTTTCTTT
CASSSGVNTEAFF
>NA|TRBV28|many|TRBJ2-2
TGTGCCAGCAGCCAGGGGTACACCGGGGAGCTGTTTTTT
CASSQGYTGELFF
>TRBD2|TRBV11-2|NA|TRBJ2-2
TGCGCCAGCAGCCCCGACCTCGGGACTAGCGGGATGAGGACCGGGGTGCTGTTTTTT
CASSPDLGTSGMRTGVLFF
>TRBD1|TRBV6-5|many|TRBJ1-1
TGTGCCAGCAGATCCGGGACAGGGGGTTGGGAAGCTTTCTTT
CASRSGTGGWEAFF
>NA|TRBV29-1|NA|TRBJ2-6
TGCAGCGTTGGCGGATCCTCTGGGGCCAATGTCCTGATTTTC
CSVGGSSGANVLIF
>TRBD2|TRBV28|once|TRBJ2-2
TGTGTCAGCAGTTCGGGCGGGGGAGGCACCGGGGAGCTGTTTTTT
CVSSSGGGGTGELFF
>NA|TRBV6-1|NA|TRBJ1-1
TGTGACAGCAGTGAATGGAGGATCACTGAAGCTTTCTTT
CDSSEWRITEAFF
>NA|TRBV11-3|medium-sized|TRBJ2-7
TGTGCCAGCAGCTTAGCGGGGAACGAGCAGTACTTC
CASSLAGNEQYF
>TRBD1|TRBV6-1|once|TRBJ1-5
TGTGCCATCAGCGCGACAGGGAGAGGCCAGCCCCAGCATTTT
CAISATGRGQPQHF
>NA|TRBV6-2/TRBV6-3|many|TRBJ2-2
TGTGCCAGCAGTTACCTACCGGGGCGAGGCGGGGAGCTGTTTTTT
CASSYLPGRGGELFF
>TRBD1|TRBV28|NA|TRBJ1-5
TGTGCCAGCACACAGGGGAGCAATCAGTCCCAGCATTTT
CASTQGSNQSQHF
>NA|TRBV11-2|NA|TRBJ2-1
TGTGCCAACAGTCTTCTAGGAGGGGGGATATCACCGGGAGCGATCTACAATGAGCAGTTTTTC
CANSLLGGGISPGAIYNEQFF
>NA|TRBV5-1|NA|TRBJ1-1
TGCGCCAGCAACTTGGCTGCGACAAGGGAAGCTTTCTTT
CASNLAATREAFF
>NA|TRBV28|many|TRBJ2-5
TGTGCCAGCAGTTGGGGAGACCTCCAAGAGACCCAGTACTTC
CASSWGDLQETQYF
>TRBD2|TRBV29-1|many|TRBJ2-1
TGCAGCGTTGAAGTGCGAGCGGGAGGCCACTCCTACAATGAGCAGTTCTTC
CSVEVRAGGHSYNEQFF
>NA|TRBV6-5|NA|TRBJ1-1
TGTGCCAGCACCACTTCCTGTGGGACGGCTGAAGCTTTCTTT
CASTTSCGTAEAFF
>NA|TRBV12-3/TRBV12-4|NA|TRBJ2-3
TGTGACAGCAGTTTCGGGGACACAAATACGCAGTATTTT
CDSSFGDTNTQYF
>NA|TRBV12-3/TRBV12-4|NA|TRBJ2-5
TGTGCCAACAGCCCCATTCTAGTAGGCACCCAATACTTC
CANSPILVGTQYF
>NA|TRBV6-1|NA|TRBJ1-6
TGTGCCAGCACCCGGGGGGCTGGGAATTCACCCCTCCACTTT
CASTRGAGNSPLHF